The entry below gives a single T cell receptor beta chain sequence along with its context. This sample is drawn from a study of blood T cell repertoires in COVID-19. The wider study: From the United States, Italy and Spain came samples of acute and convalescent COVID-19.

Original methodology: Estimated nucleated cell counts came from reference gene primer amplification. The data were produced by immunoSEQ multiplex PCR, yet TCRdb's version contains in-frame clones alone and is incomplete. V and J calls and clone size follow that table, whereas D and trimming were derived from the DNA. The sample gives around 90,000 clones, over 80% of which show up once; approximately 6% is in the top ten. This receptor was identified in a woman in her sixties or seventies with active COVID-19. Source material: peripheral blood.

CDR3 coding DNA: TGTGCCAGCTACCGTCGCCAGGGCGCATCCGAGCAGTACTTC. Its protein is CASYRRQGASEQYF. The J gene is TRBJ2-7, the V gene TRBV28, with D perhaps TRBD1 (5 bases). Germline V gives CDR1 MDHEN, CDR2 SYDVKM. With 8 bases removed from V and 6 bases from J, the gap between germline ends came to 20 bases. The CDR3 runs 14 residues.